What follows describes a single TCR beta chain. Its antigen is not identified. PCR primers comprised 60 Vbeta and 13 Jbeta primers. Clones were sequenced by immunoSEQ multiplex PCR, and TCRdb holds only the in-frame ones, with some missing. This sample has 100,000 to 150,000 clones, with 80% found just once. The entry originates in a study of cytomegalovirus exposure and HLA in healthy donors. Trimming removed 4 bases from V and 3 bases from J; junction bases left unmatched: 5. The CDR3 contains 15 residues. CDR1 is ENHRY, CDR2 SYGVKD, per germline. Findings and caveats of the study: Reported performance of the classifier showed diagnosis of cytomegalovirus status with high specificity and sensitivity. In an earlier analysis, in 620 or so donors, most V segments appeared productive either ~90% or ~30% of the time.

Sampled while nominally healthy, donors likely had unrecorded immune exposures. The sequence derives from a man aged 40-49 years in good health and CMV-seronegative. Sequenced material: PBMCs. This chain connects TRBV10-3 to TRBJ2-3; 9 bases line up with TRBD1. CDR3 loop: CAISAPGQGTDTQYF. CDR3 in DNA: TGTGCCATCAGTGCCCCGGGACAGGGTACAGATACGCAGTATTTT.